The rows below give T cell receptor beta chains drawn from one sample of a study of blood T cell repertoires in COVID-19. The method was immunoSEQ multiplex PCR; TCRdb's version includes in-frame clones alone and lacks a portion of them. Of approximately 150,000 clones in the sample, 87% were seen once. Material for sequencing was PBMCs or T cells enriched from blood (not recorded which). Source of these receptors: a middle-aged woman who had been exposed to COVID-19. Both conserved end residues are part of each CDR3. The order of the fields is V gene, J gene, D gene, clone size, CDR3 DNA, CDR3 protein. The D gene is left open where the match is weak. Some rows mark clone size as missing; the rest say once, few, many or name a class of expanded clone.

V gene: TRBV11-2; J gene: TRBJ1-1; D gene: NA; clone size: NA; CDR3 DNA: TGTGCCAGCAGCGCGGGACTCGCGAACACTGAAGCTTTCTTT; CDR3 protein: CASSAGLANTEAFF
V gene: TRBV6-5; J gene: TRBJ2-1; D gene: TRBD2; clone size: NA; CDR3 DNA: TGTGCCAGCAGTTTAACCGGGACTAGCGCCAATGAGCAGTTCTTC; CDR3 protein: CASSLTGTSANEQFF
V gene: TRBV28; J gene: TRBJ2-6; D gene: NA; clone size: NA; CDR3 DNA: TGTGCCAGTGGCGCGGCTGGGGCCAACGTCCTGACTTTC; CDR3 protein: CASGAAGANVLTF
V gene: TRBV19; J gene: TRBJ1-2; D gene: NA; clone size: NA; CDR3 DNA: TGTGCCAGTAGCATTACCGATTGGGCCCCGGGACATAACTATGGCTACACCTTC; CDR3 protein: CASSITDWAPGHNYGYTF
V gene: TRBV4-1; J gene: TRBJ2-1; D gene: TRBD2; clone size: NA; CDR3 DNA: TGCGCCAGCAGCATCAGTCGTCTAGCGGGATATGAGCAGTTCTTC; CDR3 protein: CASSISRLAGYEQFF
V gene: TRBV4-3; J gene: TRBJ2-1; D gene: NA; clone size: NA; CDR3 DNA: TGCGCCAGCAGCCAAGATCGAAGCGGAGGGTACAATGAGCAGTTCTTC; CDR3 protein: CASSQDRSGGYNEQFF
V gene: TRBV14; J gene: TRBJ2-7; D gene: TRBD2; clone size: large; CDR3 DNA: TGTGCCAGCAGCCAAGGCGGCGGGAGGTCAAGCTACGAGCAGTACTTC; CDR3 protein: CASSQGGGRSSYEQYF
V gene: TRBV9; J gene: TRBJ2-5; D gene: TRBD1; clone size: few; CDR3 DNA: TGTGCCAGCAGCGTCATAAACAGGGGCGGGGAGACCCAGTACTTC; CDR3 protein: CASSVINRGGETQYF
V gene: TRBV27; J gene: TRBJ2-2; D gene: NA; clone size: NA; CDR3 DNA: TGTGCCAGCAGTTTAGGGGCAGGGTCCGGGGAGCTGTTTTTT; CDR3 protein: CASSLGAGSGELFF
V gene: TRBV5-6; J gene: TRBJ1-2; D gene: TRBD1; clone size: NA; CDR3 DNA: TGTGCCAGCAGCCCGGGACAGAGTAACTATGGCTACACCTTC; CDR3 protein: CASSPGQSNYGYTF
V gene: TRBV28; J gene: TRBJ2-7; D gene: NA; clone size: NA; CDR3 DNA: TGTGCCAGCAAGCTCCTCCTCTCCTACGAGCAGTACTTC; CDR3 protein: CASKLLLSYEQYF
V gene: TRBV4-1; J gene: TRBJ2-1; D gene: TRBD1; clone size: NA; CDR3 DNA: TGCGCCAGCAGCCGCCGGACGGGACAGTTTCCCAATGAGCAGTTCTTC; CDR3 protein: CASSRRTGQFPNEQFF
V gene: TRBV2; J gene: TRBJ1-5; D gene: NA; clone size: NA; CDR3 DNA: TGTGCCAGCAGTGAGCAGGGGCGTCAGCCCCAGCATTTT; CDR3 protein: CASSEQGRQPQHF
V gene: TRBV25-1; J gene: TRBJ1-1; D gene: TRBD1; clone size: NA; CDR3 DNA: TGTGCCAGCAGTGAAGGAACAGGGGGAGACACTGAAGCTTTCTTT; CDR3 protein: CASSEGTGGDTEAFF
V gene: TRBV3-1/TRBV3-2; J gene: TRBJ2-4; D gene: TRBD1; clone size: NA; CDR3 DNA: TGTGCCAGCAGCCAAGAGGACAGGAGAAACATTCAGTACTTC; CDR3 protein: CASSQEDRRNIQYF
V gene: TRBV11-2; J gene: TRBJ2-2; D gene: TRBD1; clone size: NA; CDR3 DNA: TGTGCCAGCAGCTTATACCCTTCAGGGGGCTTGGAAGAGGCCGGGGAGCTGTTTTTT; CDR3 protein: CASSLYPSGGLEEAGELFF
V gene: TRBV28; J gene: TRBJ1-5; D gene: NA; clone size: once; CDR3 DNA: TGTGCCAGCAGTTTTGGTGAGAGTACCCAGCATTTT; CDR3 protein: CASSFGESTQHF
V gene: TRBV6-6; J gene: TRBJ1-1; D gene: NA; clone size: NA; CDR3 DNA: TGTGCCAGCAGGGAAACAGGAATCACTGAAGCTTTCTTT; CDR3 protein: CASRETGITEAFF
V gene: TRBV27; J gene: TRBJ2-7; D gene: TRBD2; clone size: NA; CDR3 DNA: TGTGCCAGCAGTCTCCGGGGCGGGAGGGCCGGCAACGAGCAGTACTTC; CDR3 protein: CASSLRGGRAGNEQYF
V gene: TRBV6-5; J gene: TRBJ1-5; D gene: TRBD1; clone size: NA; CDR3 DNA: TGTGCCAGCAGCCGGACAGGAAAAGATCAGCCCCAGCATTTT; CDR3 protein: CASSRTGKDQPQHF
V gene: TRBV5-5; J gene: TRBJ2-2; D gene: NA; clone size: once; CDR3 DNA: TGTGCCAGCAGCTTGCATTTTGGGGGGGCAAAGACCGGGGAGCTGTTTTTT; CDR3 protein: CASSLHFGGAKTGELFF
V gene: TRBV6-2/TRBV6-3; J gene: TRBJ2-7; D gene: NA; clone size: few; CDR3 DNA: TGTGCCAGCAGCAATCCGGCAGGGACCTACGAGCAGTACTTC; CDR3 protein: CASSNPAGTYEQYF
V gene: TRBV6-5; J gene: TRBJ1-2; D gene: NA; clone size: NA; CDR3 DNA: TGTGCCAGCAGTTACTCCTTCGGAGGGAACTATGGCTACACCTTC; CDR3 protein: CASSYSFGGNYGYTF
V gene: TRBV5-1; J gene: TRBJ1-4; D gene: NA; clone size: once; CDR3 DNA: TGCGCCAGCAGCTTGGACGGGAGTCCATTCGATGAAAAACTGTTTTTT; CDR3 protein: CASSLDGSPFDEKLFF
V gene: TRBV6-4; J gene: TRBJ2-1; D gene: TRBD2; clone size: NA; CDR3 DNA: TGTGCCAGCAGTCCCGGGACTAGTGGCAATGAGCAGTTCTTC; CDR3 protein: CASSPGTSGNEQFF
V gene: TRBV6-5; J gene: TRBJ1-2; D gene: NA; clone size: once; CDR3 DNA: TGTGCCAGCAGTTTCGAGACAGCCTTCCTCTATGGCTACACCTTC; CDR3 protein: CASSFETAFLYGYTF
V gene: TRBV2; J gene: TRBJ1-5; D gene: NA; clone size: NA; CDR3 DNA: TGTGCCAGCAGTGAAGTGAAACAGTTCAATCAGCCCCAGCATTTT; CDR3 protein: CASSEVKQFNQPQHF